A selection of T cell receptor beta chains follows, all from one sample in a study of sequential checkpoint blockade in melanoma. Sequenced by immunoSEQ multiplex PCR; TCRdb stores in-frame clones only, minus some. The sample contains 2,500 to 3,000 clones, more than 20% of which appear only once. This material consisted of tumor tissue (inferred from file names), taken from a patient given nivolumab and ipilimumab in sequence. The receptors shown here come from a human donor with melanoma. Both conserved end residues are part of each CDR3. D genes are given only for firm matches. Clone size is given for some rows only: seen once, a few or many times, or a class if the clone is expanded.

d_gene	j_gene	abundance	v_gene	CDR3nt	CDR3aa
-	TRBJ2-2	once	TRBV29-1	TGCAGCACCAGCTCAGGTCCCAACACCGGGGAGCTGTTTTTT	CSTSSGPNTGELFF
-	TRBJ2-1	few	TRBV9	TGTGCCAGCAGCGCCGGGGAGAGGGATGAGCAGTTCTTC	CASSAGERDEQFF
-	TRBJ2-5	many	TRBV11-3	TGTGCCAGCAGCTCCCGGACTGGCAGACAAGAGACCCAGTACTTC	CASSSRTGRQETQYF
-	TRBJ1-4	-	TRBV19	TGTGCCAGTAAGAAGTCGGCAACTAATGAAAAACTGTTTTTT	CASKKSATNEKLFF
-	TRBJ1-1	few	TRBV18	TGTGCCAGCTCTGGCGGGGGGGGAACTGAAGCTTTCTTT	CASSGGGGTEAFF
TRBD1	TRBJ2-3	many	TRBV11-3	TGTGCCAGCAGATCTCGGACAGGGCCAGATACGCAGTATTTT	CASRSRTGPDTQYF
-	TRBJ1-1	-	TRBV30	TGTGCCTGGACCCAGGGCGTTACTGAAGCTTTCTTT	CAWTQGVTEAFF
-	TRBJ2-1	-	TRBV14	TGTGCCAGCAGCCCAGTAGCGTTTGCCTACAATGAGCAGTTCTTC	CASSPVAFAYNEQFF
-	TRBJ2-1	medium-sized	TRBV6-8	TGTGCCAGCAGTTACCGACTAGACAATGAGCAGTTCTTC	CASSYRLDNEQFF
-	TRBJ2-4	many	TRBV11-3	TGTGCCAGCAGCTTAGGAGAGTTAGCCAAAAACATTCAGTACTTC	CASSLGELAKNIQYF
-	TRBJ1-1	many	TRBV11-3	TGTGCCAGCAGCTTAGTGGGGGTGCCAACAAGAGAAGCTTTCTTT	CASSLVGVPTREAFF
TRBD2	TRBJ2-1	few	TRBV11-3	TGTGCCAGCAGCTTTAGCGGGGTCGTCGGAGTGGAGCAGTTCTTC	CASSFSGVVGVEQFF
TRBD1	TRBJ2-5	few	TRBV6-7	TGTGCCAGCAGACGACAGGGGGCCCAGTACTTC	CASRRQGAQYF
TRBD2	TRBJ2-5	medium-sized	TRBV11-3	TGTGCCAGCAGCCAACGTAGCGGGACCTACCAAGAGACCCAGTACTTC	CASSQRSGTYQETQYF
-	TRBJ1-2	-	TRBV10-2	TGCGCCAGCAGTGTAACAGGATCCAACTATGGCTACACCTTC	CASSVTGSNYGYTF
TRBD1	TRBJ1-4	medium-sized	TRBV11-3	TGTGCCAGCAGCTTCCCAGGGGGGACTAATGAAAAACTGTTTTTT	CASSFPGGTNEKLFF
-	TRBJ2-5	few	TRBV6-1	TGTGCCAGCAGTGAAGTTTCGTACCAAGAGACCCAGTACTTC	CASSEVSYQETQYF
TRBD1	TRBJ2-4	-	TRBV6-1	TGTGCCAGCAGTGAAGCAAAAACGGGACAGCTAGCCAAAAACATTCAGTACTTC	CASSEAKTGQLAKNIQYF
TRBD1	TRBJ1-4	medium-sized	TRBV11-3	TGTGCCAGCAGCCCGGCCGGACAGGGGAAGGAAAAACTGTTTTTT	CASSPAGQGKEKLFF
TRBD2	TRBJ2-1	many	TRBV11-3	TGTGCCAGCAGCCCTAGCGGGAGGACCTACAATGAGCAGTTCTTC	CASSPSGRTYNEQFF
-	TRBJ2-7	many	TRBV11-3	TGTGCCAGCAGCCCTTCCGGCGGTACCCCCTCCTACGAGCAGTACTTC	CASSPSGGTPSYEQYF
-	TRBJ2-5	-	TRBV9	TGTGCCAGCAGCGTAAGAGGGGGTGAGACCCAGTACTTC	CASSVRGGETQYF
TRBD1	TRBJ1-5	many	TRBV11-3	TGTGCCAGCAGCCAAGTGGAGGCCAGGGGGCAGGCGGGCAATCAGCCCCAGCATTTT	CASSQVEARGQAGNQPQHF
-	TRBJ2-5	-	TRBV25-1	TGTGCCAGCAGTGAGCCCCGGTTGGCCCAAGAGACCCAGTACTTC	CASSEPRLAQETQYF
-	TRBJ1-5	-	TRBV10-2	TGCGCCAGCAGTGACCGGGACGGCAATCAGCCCCAGCATTTT	CASSDRDGNQPQHF
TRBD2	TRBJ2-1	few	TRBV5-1	TGCGCCAGCAGCTATAGCGGGAGCTCCTACAATGAGCAGTTCTTC	CASSYSGSSYNEQFF
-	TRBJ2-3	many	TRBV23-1	TGCGCCAGCAGCCCCCCTCGCCCAGATACGCAGTATTTT	CASSPPRPDTQYF
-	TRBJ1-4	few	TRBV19	TGTGCCAGTAGCGCCTCCACAGGGTTCGGTGAAAAACTGTTTTTT	CASSASTGFGEKLFF
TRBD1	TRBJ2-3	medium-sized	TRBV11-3	TGTGCCAGCTCAGGACAGGGAGGCACAGATACGCAGTATTTT	CASSGQGGTDTQYF
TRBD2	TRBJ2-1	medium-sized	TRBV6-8	TGTGCCAGCAGTTACTCACCCTCACTAGCGGGAGAGGGAGAGCAGTTCTTC	CASSYSPSLAGEGEQFF
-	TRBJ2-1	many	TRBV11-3	TGTGCCAGCAGCTCGGACAGCCCGACGGGGTACAATGAGCAGTTCTTC	CASSSDSPTGYNEQFF
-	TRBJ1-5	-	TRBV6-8	TGTGCCAGCAGTCTCGGGACCCTCTTCAATCAGCCCCAGCATTTT	CASSLGTLFNQPQHF
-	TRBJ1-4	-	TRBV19	TGTGCCAGTAGTATAGGGACACGGCAGGGTTTTCCGGATGAAAAACTGTTTTTT	CASSIGTRQGFPDEKLFF
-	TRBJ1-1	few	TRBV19	TGTGCCTCTGGGGGGCAGCATGAAGCTTTCTTT	CASGGQHEAFF
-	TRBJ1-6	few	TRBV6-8	TGTGCCAGCAGTCGAGAGGACAATCGGGTTTATAATTCACCCCTCCACTTT	CASSREDNRVYNSPLHF
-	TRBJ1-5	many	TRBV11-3	TGTGCCAGCAGCGCCTCAAGCAAGTACAATCAGCCCCAGCATTTT	CASSASSKYNQPQHF
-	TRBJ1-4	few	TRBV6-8	TGTGCCAGCAGTCCGTGGGGTAGCGGTGAAAAACTGTTTTTT	CASSPWGSGEKLFF